The clone carrying this T cell receptor (beta chain) was counted between two and nine times. Its antigen remains unknown. Time point in this sample: pre-sensitization, week 0. Treatment in this sample: therapeutic diphenylcyclopropenone sensitization with weekly scalp DPC. This entry is derived from a study of human T cells and chemical hapten exposure. V shed 1 base and J 4 bases; nucleotides not matched to a gene: 0. The germline gives CDR1 LNHDA, CDR2 SQIVND (reference sequence). The CDR3 extends over 14 amino acids. Study-wide findings and caveats: There was a positive correlation between PT1 expanded TCR counts and patch test score.

TCRdb recomputed calls from the RACE reads with MiXCR, one row per CDR3 protein. Of 45,000 to 60,000 distinct CDR3 sequences detected, about 9% appear once; the ten largest clones hold 14%. The receptor's source is a woman between 40 and 55 years old with alopecia areata. Some clones in this sample may be carry-over from other donors' samples. The V call is TRBV19, the J call TRBJ2-3; 9 positions agree with TRBD1. The source material was whole blood, sampled in connection with sensitization to the hapten diphenylcyclopropenone (DPC). In nucleotides, the CDR3 is TGTGCCAGTAGTATAGGACAGGGGGCAGATACGCAGTATTTT. Amino acids: CASSIGQGADTQYF.